One sample yielded the 16 T cell receptor beta chains listed below, sequenced in a study of spatial heterogeneity in lung cancer. MiXCR, run by TCRdb on the 5' RACE reads, gives a single entry per CDR3 protein. This table has about 35,000 distinct CDR3 sequences, 3.1% appearing once. Time point reported: sample taken at primary tumor resection. Sequenced material: normal lung tissue next to the tumor, taken at surgery. These receptor sequences come from a male donor with early-stage non-small cell lung cancer.

V is TRBV20-1 and J is TRBJ2-7; no reliable D call. Germline V gene data show CDR1 as DFQATT and CDR2 as SNEGSKA (reference sequence). The V end was cut by 5 bases, the J end by 0 bases, with 8 bases between. The CDR3 loop spans 12 amino acids. The CDR3 bases are TGCAGTGCTGTGGGCAACTCCTACGAGCAGTACTTC. It specifies CSAVGNSYEQYF.

This clonotype came up many times. This chain links TRBV11-3 with TRBJ2-7; a weak D match, TRBD1 (5 bases). This CDR3 contains 16 residues. V was pared by 3 bases and J by 2 bases, with 17 bases between. The V gene's germline CDR1 is SGHNT and CDR2 YENEEA. CDR3 nucleotide sequence: TGTGCCAGCAGCTTTCCAACTTCGGACACAACCTACGAGCAGTACTTC. It is translated as CASSFPTSDTTYEQYF.

This chain joins TRBV20-1 and TRBJ2-5, with D hard to call. This CDR3 is built from 13 residues. V shed 5 bases and J shed 5 bases, with 15 bases lying between them. The germline V gene has CDR1 DFQATT and CDR2 SNEGSKA (reference sequence). This chain's CDR3 is CSAGPTFAETQYF. The CDR3 nucleotides read TGCAGTGCTGGGCCGACTTTCGCGGAGACCCAGTACTTC.

With respect to this clonotype: A much larger clone differs by one base, so this may be a read error. The rearrangement joins TRBV10-2 to TRBJ1-5; no definite D call. The ends were cut back, 4 bases at V and 8 bases at J, with 12 bases in the middle. Germline V gene data show CDR1 as WSHSY and CDR2 as SAAADI. The CDR3 has 13 residues. The CDR3 bases are TGCGCCAGCAGTGGGAGACTCGGTGAGCCCCAGCATTTT. This sequence encodes CASSGRLGEPQHF.

This clonotype was observed many times. The rearrangement joins TRBV7-2 to TRBJ1-5; D ambiguous. The germline CDR1 and CDR2 sequences are SGHTA and FQGNSA. Trimming took off 7 bases at V and 0 bases at J, with 7 bases between the two ends. There are 13 residues in the CDR3. The CDR3 sequence: CASNEYSNQPQHF. The CDR3 nucleotides read TGTGCCAGCAACGAGTATAGCAATCAGCCCCAGCATTTT.

In its sample, this clonotype was seen many times. This sequence joins TRBV3-1 and TRBJ1-6; D unclear. The CDR3 extends over 14 amino acids. V lost 1 base, J lost 10 bases, and 11 bases lay in between. Germline values: CDR1 LGHDT, CDR2 YNNKEL (reference sequence). The CDR3 coding sequence is TGTGCCAGCAGCCAAGGTTTGGAGCGATCACCCCTCCACTTT. Translating gives CASSQGLERSPLHF. The full variable domain, completed using reference TRBV3-1 and TRBJ1-6, is DTAVSQTPKYLVTQMGNDKSIKCEQNLGHDTMYWYKQDSKKFLKIMFSYNNKELIINETVPNRFSPKSPDKAHLNLHINSLELGDSAVYFCASSQGLERSPLHFGNGTRLTVT.

This clonotype counts as medium-sized. This sequence joins TRBV2 and TRBJ2-7; D is uncertain. The CDR3 covers 14 residues. Germline CDR1 SNHLY, CDR2 FYNNEI. Trimming removed 2 bases at V and 4 bases at J, with 12 bases between. The CDR3 spells CASSEFPGSYEQYF. In nucleotides, the CDR3 is TGTGCCAGCAGTGAATTCCCGGGTAGTTACGAGCAGTACTTC.

The rearrangement uses TRBV6-1 and TRBJ1-1, with D possibly being TRBD1 (5 bases). Trimming removed 3 bases at V and 8 bases at J, with 10 bases between. The CDR3 consists of 12 residues. Looked up from germline, CDR1 is MNHNS and CDR2 is SASEGT. The CDR3 here is CASSEGRQEAFF. In DNA, the CDR3 is TGTGCCAGCAGTGAGGGGCGTCAAGAAGCTTTCTTT.

By share, this clonotype ranks as medium-sized. The chain carries TRBV12-3 or TRBV12-4 and TRBJ2-5, with D possibly matching TRBD2 (6 bases). The CDR3 totals 13 residues. Trimming pared 6 bases from V and 5 bases from J, leaving 13 bases between. CDR3: CASSPGGVETQYF. As DNA, the CDR3 is TGTGCCAGCAGCCCCGGGGGAGTTGAGACCCAGTACTTC.

In its sample, this clonotype was seen many times. The V call is TRBV6-1, the J call TRBJ2-7, with TRBD1 identical over 7 bases. Per germline, CDR1 MNHNS and CDR2 SASEGT. This CDR3 comprises 15 residues. J was trimmed by 0 bases and V by 4 bases; bases with no gene match: 6. The CDR3 DNA reads TGTGCCAGCAGTGTTTTGGACAGGCCCTCCTACGAGCAGTACTTC. Translating gives CASSVLDRPSYEQYF.

This clonotype was seen at least ten times. The rearrangement uses TRBV24-1 and TRBJ2-3; D remains ambiguous. Germline CDR1 is KGHDR and CDR2 is SFDVKD. Trimming stripped 5 bases from V and 6 bases from J, with 8 bases between. The CDR3 runs 12 residues. The CDR3 loop is CATSASADTQYF. CDR3 sequence (DNA): TGTGCCACCAGTGCATCCGCTGATACGCAGTATTTT.

This clonotype was recorded many times. The chain is built from TRBV29-1 and TRBJ2-7; perhaps D is TRBD1 or TRBD2 (5 bases each). V was clipped by 3 bases and J by 4 bases, with 13 bases between them. CDR3 length equals 13 residues. Germline V lookup: CDR1 SQVTM, CDR2 ANQGSEA. CDR3 DNA sequence: TGCAGCGTTGATCCGGGGCCAGGATACGAGCAGTACTTC. This codes for CSVDPGPGYEQYF.

This clonotype was counted at least ten times. The chain has TRBV6-5 and TRBJ2-1, with 7 bases that match TRBD1. The CDR3 loop spans 14 amino acids. Germline V gene sequence: CDR1 MNHEY, CDR2 SVGAGI. The J segment lost 4 bases and the V segment lost 6 bases, leaving 6 bases of the junction unmatched. The CDR3 loop reads CASSPQGWYNEQFF. The CDR3 DNA reads as TGTGCCAGCAGCCCACAGGGGTGGTACAATGAGCAGTTCTTC.

This clonotype was recorded many times. V and J are TRBV5-5 and TRBJ2-7; 9 bases align to TRBD2. Germline CDR1 SGHKS, CDR2 YYEKEE (reference sequence). The V gene end was trimmed by 3 bases and the J gene end by 4 bases; junction bases not matched to a gene: 11. The CDR3 has 16 residues. This chain's CDR3 is CASSSSPGTSIYEQYF. Written as DNA, the CDR3 is TGTGCCAGCAGCTCCTCTCCCGGGACTAGCATATACGAGCAGTACTTC.

This clonotype was seen at least ten times. CDR3 sequence: CASSPDRVHYGYTF. CDR3 sequence (DNA): TGTGCCAGCAGTCCGGACAGGGTTCACTATGGCTACACCTTC. The chain links TRBV11-2 to TRBJ1-2; TRBD1 matches 8 bases. The V and J ends lost 6 bases and 3 bases, in that order; junction bases with no gene match: 6. Looked up from germline, CDR1 is SGHAT and CDR2 is FQNNGV. The CDR3 totals 14 residues.

At least ten counts were recorded for this clonotype. The chain recombines TRBV6-5 with TRBJ2-1, with TRBD1 identical over 7 bases. V shed 5 bases, J shed 4 bases, and the junction held 5 bases outside the gene matches. Germline values: CDR1 MNHEY, CDR2 SVGAGI. The CDR3 runs 14 residues. In DNA, the CDR3 is TGTGCCAGCAGTGATGGGACAGAATACAATGAGCAGTTCTTC. Its translation is CASSDGTEYNEQFF.